What follows are 29 T cell receptor beta chains derived from one specimen sequenced in a study of immune heterogeneity within non-small cell lung tumors. CDR3 of TCR beta was amplified by multiplex PCR that used 32 V and 13 J primers. Each CDR3 protein gets one entry after TCRdb re-called the multiplex PCR reads with MiXCR. In the table there are about 22,000 distinct CDR3 sequences, less than 35% of which are singletons. Bulk tumor genomic DNA, roughly 660 ng per sample, was used as template. Widely spaced biopsies, several per primary tumor, were obtained at surgery. Curative surgery was performed on patients who had untreated, newly diagnosed non-small cell lung cancer. Material for sequencing was lung tumor tissue. All receptors come from a man in his forties with non-small cell lung cancer.

This sequence joins TRBV7-6 and TRBJ2-1; the match to TRBD2 covers 10 bases. Losses at the gene ends were 3 bases for V and 7 bases for J; bases not matched to a gene: 6. Germline V gene sequence: CDR1 SGHVS, CDR2 FNYEAQ. CDR3 size: 15 residues. The CDR3 loop is CASSFLAGATNEQFF. CDR3 coding DNA: TGTGCCAGCAGCTTTCTAGCGGGAGCCACTAATGAGCAGTTCTTC. Filled out from reference TRBV7-6 and TRBJ2-1, the complete variable domain reads GAGVSQSPRYKVTKRGQDVALRCDPISGHVSLYWYRQALGQGPEFLTYFNYEAQQDKSGLPNDRFSAERPEGSISTLTIQRTEQRDSAMYRCASSFLAGATNEQFFGPGTRLTVL.

This clonotype turned up a few times. V and J are TRBV19 and TRBJ2-7; D remains ambiguous. The CDR3 contains 15 residues. Trimming took off 3 bases at V and 2 bases at J, with 14 bases between the two ends. The V gene's germline CDR1 is LNHDA and CDR2 SQIVND (reference sequence). The CDR3 DNA reads TGTGCCAGTAGTATGCGGCAGACCCGTACCTACGAGCAGTACTTC. It is translated as CASSMRQTRTYEQYF.

This clonotype was found a few times. The chain uses TRBV18 and TRBJ2-2; 8 bases are a match to TRBD1. There are 16 residues in the CDR3. V lost 3 bases to trimming and J lost 6 bases; unmatched junction nucleotides: 9. Germline loops: CDR1 KGHSH, CDR2 LQKENI. CDR3 DNA sequence: TGTGCCAGCTCACCCGGACAGGGAGGAGTCTCCGGGGAGCTGTTTTTT. Amino acid sequence: CASSPGQGGVSGELFF.

Of note for this clonotype: A much bigger clone sits one base away, suggesting this may be a read error. The CDR3 protein is CASIPTGQLNEKLFF. DNA of the CDR3: TGTGCTAGCATCCCAACTGGACAGCTTAATGAAAAACTGTTTTTT. The rearrangement joins TRBV7-7 to TRBJ1-4; TRBD1 might be the D (6 bases). This CDR3 region has 15 residues. Germline-derived CDR1 and CDR2 are SSHAT and FNYEAQ (reference sequence).

Ten or more counts support this clonotype. The chain has TRBV20-1 and TRBJ1-2; a weak D match, TRBD1 (5 bases). This CDR3 comprises 13 residues. V lost 1 base and J 6 bases, leaving 12 bases between the germline ends. Germline CDR1 and CDR2: DFQATT and SNEGSKA (reference sequence). The DNA of the CDR3 is TGCAGTGCTAGAGCACCGGCCAGGGATGGCTACACCTTC. Translating it yields CSARAPARDGYTF.

Judged by abundance, this clonotype is medium-sized (0.01 to 0.1%). The chain combines TRBV6-5 with TRBJ2-1; 9 bases align to TRBD2. The V gene's germline CDR1 is MNHEY and CDR2 SVGAGI. The CDR3 length is 17 residues. With 0 bases clipped from V and 4 bases from J, the junction kept 7 bases outside the gene matches. The CDR3 DNA reads as TGTGCCAGCAGTTACTCCGGCCCTAGCGGGATTTACAATGAGCAGTTCTTC. This gives the protein CASSYSGPSGIYNEQFF.

The chain combines TRBV5-4 with TRBJ2-7; a possible D gene is TRBD2 (6 bases). This CDR3 has 14 residues. The ends were cut back, 0 bases at V and 5 bases at J, with 12 bases in the middle. CDR1 is SGHNT, CDR2 YYREEE, per germline (reference sequence). CDR3 sequence: CASSLGGRSHEQYF. For the CDR3, the DNA is TGTGCCAGCAGCTTGGGGGGGAGGAGTCACGAGCAGTACTTC.

The rearrangement links TRBV2 to TRBJ2-3; 9 bases fit TRBD2. The CDR3 contains 17 residues. V was pared by 2 bases and J by 4 bases, with 10 bases of the junction left unmatched. CDR1 and CDR2 (germline): SNHLY, FYNNEI. The CDR3, as DNA: TGTGCCAGCAGTGAACTGGATCCGCGGGAGGGCCCAGATACGCAGTATTTT. It specifies CASSELDPREGPDTQYF.

In the case of this clonotype: The germline gene is not matched at one end of the junction; a read error may be the cause. This rearrangement joins TRBV20-1 to TRBJ1-3, with 8 bases lining up with TRBD1. The CDR3 runs to 14 residues. CDR1 and CDR2 from the germline V gene are DFQATT and SNEGSKA (reference sequence). The CDR3 bases are TGCAGTGCCCTGGGACAGGTCGTTGGAGACACCATATATTTT. This sequence encodes CSALGQVVGDTIYF.

On this clonotype: One junction end disagrees with the germline gene, perhaps due to a read error. The V call is TRBV6-9, the J call TRBJ2-1, with D tentatively TRBD2 (5 bases). From germline, CDR1 is MNHGY and CDR2 SVAAGI. The CDR3 loop spans 15 amino acids. The CDR3 loop reads CACSYKDFRRTEQFF. For the CDR3, the DNA is TGTGCCTGCAGTTACAAGGACTTCCGGCGAACTGAGCAGTTCTTC.

This clonotype is deemed medium-sized. This chain connects TRBV15 to TRBJ1-5; D may be TRBD1 (5 bases). CDR3 length equals 15 residues. The germline gives CDR1 LNHNV, CDR2 YYDKDF (reference sequence). Trimming left V 5 bases short and J 10 bases short, with 21 bases between. The CDR3 sequence is CATSDQTVSRQPQHF. In DNA, the CDR3 is TGTGCCACCAGCGACCAGACAGTATCCCGTCAACCCCAGCATTTT.

This chain connects TRBV7-9 to TRBJ2-2; 12 nucleotides match TRBD2. The CDR3 loop spans 18 amino acids. Losses at the gene ends were 5 bases for V and 5 bases for J; bases not matched to a gene: 12. Germline-derived CDR1 and CDR2 are SEHNR and FQNEAQ (reference sequence). The CDR3 DNA reads TGTGCCAGCAGCCGCCGGGCCCCAGGACTAGCGGGAACCGGGGAGCTGTTTTTT. Amino acid sequence: CASSRRAPGLAGTGELFF.

Concerning this clonotype: It may be a read error: a sequence one base away is much more abundant. The genes are TRBV25-1 and TRBJ2-3; D remains unclear. This CDR3 has 19 residues. Looked up from germline, CDR1 is MGHDK and CDR2 is SYGVNS. CDR3 sequence: CAISELRKGVMFRTDTQYF. As DNA, the CDR3 is TGTGCCATCAGTGAATTGAGGAAGGGTGTCATGTTCCGCACAGATACGCAGTATTTT.

This clonotype was counted a few times. This chain joins TRBV15 and TRBJ2-1, with D unclear. Germline V gives CDR1 LNHNV, CDR2 YYDKDF (reference sequence). Trimming stripped 3 bases from V and 6 bases from J, with 9 bases between. This CDR3 spans 13 amino acids. The CDR3 is CATSRKTVNEQFF. Written as DNA, the CDR3 is TGTGCCACCAGCAGGAAGACTGTCAATGAGCAGTTCTTC.

This clonotype was detected only once. This chain joins TRBV7-9 and TRBJ1-4; 11 nucleotides align to TRBD1. Germline CDR1 reads SEHNR; CDR2 reads FQNEAQ (reference sequence). V shed 7 bases, J shed 8 bases, and the junction held 9 bases outside the gene matches. The CDR3 sequence is 15 residues long. The CDR3 is CASTTTGTGGEKLFF. CDR3 nucleotide sequence: TGTGCCAGCACCACAACCGGGACAGGGGGGGAAAAACTGTTTTTT. The entire variable domain, with the rest obtained from reference TRBV7-9 and TRBJ1-4, is as follows: DTGVSQNPRHKITKRGQNVTFRCDPISEHNRLYWYRQTLGQGPEFLTYFQNEAQLEKSRLLSDRFSAERPKGSFSTLEIQRTEQGDSAMYLCASTTTGTGGEKLFFGSGTQLSVL.

This clonotype occurred a few times. The CDR3 DNA sequence: TGTGCCAGCAGCTTAGAAAGTTTTACGGGCAGGGACACTGAAGCTTTCTTT. Translation: CASSLESFTGRDTEAFF. V and J are TRBV11-3 and TRBJ1-1, with D possibly being TRBD1 (5 bases). Trimming removed 0 bases at V and 3 bases at J, with 17 bases between. Germline-derived CDR1 and CDR2 are SGHNT and YENEEA. CDR3 length equals 17 residues. The full variable domain, in which reference TRBV11-3 and TRBJ1-1 provide the parts outside the CDR3, is EAGVVQSPRYKIIEKKQPVAFWCNPISGHNTLYWYLQNLGQGPELLIRYENEEAVDDSQLPKDRFSAERLKGVDSTLKIQPAELGDSAVYLCASSLESFTGRDTEAFFGQGTRLTVV.

This clonotype was picked up many times. The rearrangement joins TRBV30 to TRBJ1-2, with no clear D. Germline CDR1 is GTSNPN and CDR2 is SVGIG (reference sequence). CDR3 length: 12 amino acids. The V and J ends lost 5 bases and 3 bases respectively, with 10 bases between them. The CDR3 reads CAWVSRYYGYTF. The CDR3 DNA reads as TGTGCCTGGGTGAGCCGATACTATGGCTACACCTTC.

This clonotype was detected a few times. The chain recombines TRBV20-1 with TRBJ1-1; 11 bases agree with TRBD1. This CDR3 has 11 residues. Germline lookup yields CDR1 DFQATT and CDR2 SNEGSKA (reference sequence). Germline trimming cut 4 bases from V and 11 bases from J; bases unmatched to any gene: 3. CDR3 in amino acids: CSAKDRGPAFF. The CDR3 DNA reads as TGCAGTGCTAAGGACAGGGGGCCTGCTTTCTTT.

This chain connects TRBV3-1 to TRBJ1-1, with D unclear. This CDR3 contains 12 residues. Germline assignment: CDR1 LGHDT and CDR2 YNNKEL (reference sequence). V shed 4 bases and J shed 3 bases, with 6 bases lying between them. CDR3 loop: CASSRSYTEAFF. The CDR3 DNA reads TGTGCCAGCAGCCGAAGTTACACTGAAGCTTTCTTT.

This clonotype has ten or more counts. J is TRBJ2-2 and V is TRBV11-3; D is undetermined. There are 14 residues in the CDR3. In germline, CDR1 is SGHNT, CDR2 YENEEA. The germline V and J ends were trimmed by 1 base and 2 bases, with 5 bases remaining between them. The CDR3: CASSLVSNTGELFF. The DNA for the CDR3 is TGTGCCAGCAGCTTAGTTAGCAACACCGGGGAGCTGTTTTTT.

This clonotype was seen many times. This sequence joins TRBV20-1 and TRBJ2-7, with D unresolved. V was pared by 3 bases and J by 3 bases, with 9 bases between. The germline V gene encodes CDR1 DFQATT and CDR2 SNEGSKA (reference sequence). CDR3 size: 12 residues. Here the CDR3 reads CSASKGNYEQYF. In DNA, the CDR3 is TGCAGTGCTAGCAAGGGTAACTACGAGCAGTACTTC.

This clonotype was detected a few times. This chain uses TRBV18 with TRBJ2-3; no reliable D call. CDR3 size: 13 residues. Germline loops: CDR1 KGHSH, CDR2 LQKENI. Trimming stripped 1 base from V and 1 base from J, with 3 bases between. CDR3: CASSPRGTDTQYF. The CDR3 DNA reads as TGTGCCAGCTCACCACGGGGCACAGATACGCAGTATTTT.

In its sample, this clonotype was seen a few times. The gene calls are TRBV19 and TRBJ2-1; D is undetermined. V lost 3 bases, J lost 6 bases, and 3 bases lay in between. Germline CDR1 LNHDA, CDR2 SQIVND (reference sequence). This CDR3 is built from 11 residues. CDR3 bases: TGTGCCAGTAGTATCAGCAATGAGCAGTTCTTC. Residues: CASSISNEQFF.

Within the sample, this clonotype is medium-sized (0.01 to 0.1%). This chain links TRBV2 with TRBJ2-7; no firm D call. CDR1 is SNHLY, CDR2 FYNNEI, per germline. V was trimmed by 6 bases and J by 2 bases, leaving 14 bases between them. The CDR3 runs 14 residues. CDR3 DNA: TGTGCCAGCAGGCGGAACTTGGGGACCTACGAGCAGTACTTC. This translates into CASRRNLGTYEQYF.

This clonotype was seen a handful of times. The chain couples TRBV19 to TRBJ2-1; 7 nucleotides agree with TRBD2. This CDR3 contains 15 residues. The germline V gene has CDR1 LNHDA and CDR2 SQIVND (reference sequence). V was clipped by 1 base and J by 4 bases; unmatched bases: 4. The CDR3, as DNA: TGTGCCAGTAGTATAGTTTGGACTAGTTACAATGAGCAGTTCTTC. Translation gives CASSIVWTSYNEQFF.

The rearrangement links TRBV14 to TRBJ2-1; D gene ambiguous. Germline lookup yields CDR1 SGHDN and CDR2 FVKESK. The CDR3 covers 14 residues. Deletions cut 6 bases from V and 4 bases from J, with 13 bases between. The CDR3 here is CASSQLSTYNEQFF. CDR3 DNA: TGTGCCAGCAGTCAACTGTCCACATACAATGAGCAGTTCTTC. The whole variable domain, filled in from reference TRBV14 and TRBJ2-1, reads EAGVTQFPSHSVIEKGQTVTLRCDPISGHDNLYWYRRVMGKEIKFLLHFVKESKQDESGMPNNRFLAERTGGTYSTLKVQPAELEDSGVYFCASSQLSTYNEQFFGPGTRLTVL.

This clonotype is judged medium-sized. This sequence joins TRBV5-1 and TRBJ1-2; unclear D gene. Germline CDR1 is SGHRS and CDR2 is YFSETQ. This CDR3 spans 13 amino acids. The ends were cut back, 6 bases at V and 2 bases at J, with 11 bases in the middle. The CDR3 region has the DNA TGCGCCAGCACTCTTGGACTAAACTATGGCTACACCTTC. This encodes CASTLGLNYGYTF.

This clonotype was detected many times. This chain connects TRBV7-8 to TRBJ1-4; 7 bases are shared with TRBD1. Trimming removed 1 base from V and 14 bases from J; junction bases left unmatched: 4. The germline gives CDR1 SGHVS, CDR2 FQNEAQ. The CDR3 extends over 12 amino acids. The CDR3 nucleotides read TGTGCCAGCAGCTTAGTACAGGGGAGGCTGTTTTTT. Its translation is CASSLVQGRLFF.

This clonotype showed up many times. The CDR3 sequence is CATSREGGYTQYF. CDR3 coding DNA: TGTGCCACCAGCAGAGAAGGAGGATATACGCAGTATTTT. This sequence joins TRBV15 and TRBJ2-3; D perhaps matches TRBD2 (5 bases). The CDR3 runs 13 residues. Trimming pared 0 bases from V and 7 bases from J, leaving 8 bases between. Germline V lookup: CDR1 LNHNV, CDR2 YYDKDF (reference sequence).